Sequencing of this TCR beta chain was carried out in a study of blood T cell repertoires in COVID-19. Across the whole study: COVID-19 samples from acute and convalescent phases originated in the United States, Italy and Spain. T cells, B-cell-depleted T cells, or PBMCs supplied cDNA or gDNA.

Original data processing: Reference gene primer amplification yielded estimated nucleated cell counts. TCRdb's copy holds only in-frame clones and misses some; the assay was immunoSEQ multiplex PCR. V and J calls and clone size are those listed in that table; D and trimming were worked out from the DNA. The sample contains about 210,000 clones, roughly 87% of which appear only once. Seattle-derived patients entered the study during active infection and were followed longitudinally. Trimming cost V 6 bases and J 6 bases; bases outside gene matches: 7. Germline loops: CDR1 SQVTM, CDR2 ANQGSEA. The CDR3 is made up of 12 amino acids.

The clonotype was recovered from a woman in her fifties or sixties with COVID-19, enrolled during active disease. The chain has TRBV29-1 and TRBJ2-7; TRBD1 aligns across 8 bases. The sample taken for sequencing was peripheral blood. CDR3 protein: CSVGQGRGEQYF. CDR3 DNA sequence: TGCAGCGTCGGACAGGGAAGGGGCGAGCAGTACTTC.